The entry below gives a single T cell receptor beta chain sequence along with its context. Its antigen is as yet unknown. At one end, the junction sequence differs from germline, possibly due to a read error. This entry comes from a study of early T cells in non-severe SARS-CoV-2 infection. Whole-study context: Unsorted whole-blood RNA was sequenced in bulk, leaving chains unpaired.

Individual cDNA molecules received unique molecular identifiers. TCRdb ran MiXCR on the 5' RACE reads and lists one entry per CDR3 protein. The sample has some 67,000 distinct CDR3 sequences, 9% to 10% seen once. General observations from the study: The matching step, a VDJdb search, favored anti-spike CD8 responses and missed private and CD4 specificities.

This CDR3 contains 17 residues. The chain has TRBV5-3 and TRBJ2-7; possibly TRBD1 for D (6 bases). TRBV5-3 is marked as an open reading frame, function uncertain. This sample comprised whole blood, obtained at baseline. The TCR originated in an adult who was a healthcare worker with PCR-confirmed SARS-CoV-2 infection or an uninfected control (not recorded which). Written as DNA, the CDR3 is TGTGTCAGAAGCTTGCCGGGGACACCCAGCAGGGGCTACGAGCAGTACTTC. Translating it yields CVRSLPGTPSRGYEQYF.